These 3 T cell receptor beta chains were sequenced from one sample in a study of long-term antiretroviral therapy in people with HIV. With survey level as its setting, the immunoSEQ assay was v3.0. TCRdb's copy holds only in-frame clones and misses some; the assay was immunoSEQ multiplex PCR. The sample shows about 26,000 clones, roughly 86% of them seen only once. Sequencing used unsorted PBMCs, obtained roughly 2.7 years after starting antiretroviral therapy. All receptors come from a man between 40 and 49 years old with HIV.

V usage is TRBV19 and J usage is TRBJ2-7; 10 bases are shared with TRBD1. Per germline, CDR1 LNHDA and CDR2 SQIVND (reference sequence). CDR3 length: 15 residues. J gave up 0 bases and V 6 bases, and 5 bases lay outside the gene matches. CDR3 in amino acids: CASRKGQGSSYEQYF. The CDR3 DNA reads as TGTGCCAGTAGAAAGGGACAGGGGAGCTCCTACGAGCAGTACTTC. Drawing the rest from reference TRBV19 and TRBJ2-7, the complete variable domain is DGGITQSPKYLFRKEGQNVTLSCEQNLNHDAMYWYRQDPGQGLRLIYYSQIVNDFQKGDIAEGYSVSREKKESFPLTVTSAQKNPTAFYLCASRKGQGSSYEQYFGPGTRLTVT.

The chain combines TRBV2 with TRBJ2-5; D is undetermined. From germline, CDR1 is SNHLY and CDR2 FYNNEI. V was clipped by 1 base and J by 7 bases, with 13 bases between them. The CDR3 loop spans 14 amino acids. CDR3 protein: CASSEELPPGTQYF. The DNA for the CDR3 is TGTGCCAGCAGTGAAGAACTACCCCCGGGGACCCAGTACTTC. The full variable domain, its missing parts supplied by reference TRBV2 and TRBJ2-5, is EPEVTQTPSHQVTQMGQEVILRCVPISNHLYFYWYRQILGQKVEFLVSFYNNEISEKSEIFDDQFSVERPDGSNFTLKIRSTKLEDSAMYFCASSEELPPGTQYFGPGTRLLVL.

The CDR3 DNA reads as TGCGCCAGCAGCCAAGATAGCGGGGGTTCCTACGAGCAGTACTTC. Translation: CASSQDSGGSYEQYF. The chain employs TRBV4-3 and TRBJ2-7; 9 bases map to TRBD2. The junction had 1 base not matched to a gene; V was cut back by 0 bases and J by 1 base. This CDR3 has 15 residues. Germline CDR1 LGHNA, CDR2 YSLEER.